This T cell receptor beta chain was profiled in a study of blood T cells in healthy people across ages. It was with a sample-barcoded 5' primer and a J-beta primer mix that a second PCR of roughly 6 to 11 cycles was run. TCRdb independently ran MiXCR on the 5' RACE reads; one entry per CDR3 protein. The sample lists around 800,000 distinct CDR3 sequences, under 80% occurring once. The CDR3 is made up of 14 amino acids. Germline V gene sequence: CDR1 SGHTA, CDR2 FQGNSA. Germline trimming cut 8 bases from V and 2 bases from J; bases unmatched to any gene: 7. This clonotype has more than one count but fewer than ten.

The rearrangement links TRBV7-2 to TRBJ2-5; TRBD2 matches 8 bases. The sequence was obtained from a man between 25 and 39 years old in good health. Sequencing was done on a sample of blood. CDR3 sequence: CASSPGTRQETQYF. Here the CDR3 DNA reads TGTGCCAGCTCACCAGGGACTAGACAAGAGACCCAGTACTTC.